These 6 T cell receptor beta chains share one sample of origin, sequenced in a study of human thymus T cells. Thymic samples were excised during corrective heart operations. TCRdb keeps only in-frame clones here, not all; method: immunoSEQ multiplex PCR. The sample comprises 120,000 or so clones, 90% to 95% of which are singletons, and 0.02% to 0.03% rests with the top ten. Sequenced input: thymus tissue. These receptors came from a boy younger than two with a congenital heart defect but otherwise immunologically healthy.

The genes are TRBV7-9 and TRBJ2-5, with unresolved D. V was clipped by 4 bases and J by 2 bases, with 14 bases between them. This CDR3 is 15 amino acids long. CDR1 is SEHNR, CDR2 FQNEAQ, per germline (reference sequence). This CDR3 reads CASSSWARLQETQYF. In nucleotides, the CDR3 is TGTGCCAGCAGCTCCTGGGCCCGGCTACAAGAGACCCAGTACTTC.

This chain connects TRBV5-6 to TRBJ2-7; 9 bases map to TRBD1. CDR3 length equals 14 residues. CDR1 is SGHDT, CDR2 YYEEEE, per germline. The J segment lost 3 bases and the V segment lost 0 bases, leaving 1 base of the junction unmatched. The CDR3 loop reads CASSLGQGGYEQYF. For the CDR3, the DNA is TGTGCCAGCAGCTTGGGACAGGGGGGCTACGAGCAGTACTTC.

The CDR3 loop is CASSFDRREELTEAFF. The CDR3, as DNA: TGTGCCAGCAGCTTCGACAGGCGGGAGGAGTTAACTGAAGCTTTCTTT. This rearrangement joins TRBV13 to TRBJ1-1, with D possibly TRBD1 on 6 matching bases. Trimming removed 3 bases at V and 5 bases at J, with 19 bases between. The CDR3 loop spans 16 amino acids. The germline CDR1 and CDR2 sequences are PRHDT and FYEKMQ (reference sequence).

The CDR3 reads CASSLRRGDTGELFF. CDR3 DNA: TGCGCCAGCAGCTTGAGGCGGGGGGACACCGGGGAGCTGTTTTTT. The chain uses TRBV5-1 and TRBJ2-2; 8 positions match TRBD2. J was trimmed by 3 bases and V by 1 base; bases with no gene match: 2. The CDR3 extends over 15 amino acids. Germline V gene sequence: CDR1 SGHRS, CDR2 YFSETQ.

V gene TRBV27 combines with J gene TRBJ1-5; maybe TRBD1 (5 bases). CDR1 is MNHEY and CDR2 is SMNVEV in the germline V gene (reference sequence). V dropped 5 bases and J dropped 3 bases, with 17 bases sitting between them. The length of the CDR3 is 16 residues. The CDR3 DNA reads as TGTGCCAGCAGTCCACGGGACCGTTCTTTCAATCAGCCCCAGCATTTT. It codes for CASSPRDRSFNQPQHF.

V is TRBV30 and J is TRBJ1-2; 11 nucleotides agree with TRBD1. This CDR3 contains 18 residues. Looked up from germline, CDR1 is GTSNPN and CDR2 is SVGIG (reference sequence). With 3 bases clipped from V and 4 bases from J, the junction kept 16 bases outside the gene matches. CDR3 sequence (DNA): TGTGCCTGGAGAGATACCTGGGACAGGGGGGAGTGGGCCTATGGCTACACCTTC. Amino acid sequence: CAWRDTWDRGEWAYGYTF.